This TCR beta chain came from a study of T cells in Graves' hyperthyroidism and ophthalmopathy. Used for diagnoses were clinical symptoms, serum thyroxine and TRAb, thyroid ultrasound and orbital computed tomography. RNA transcripts served as the template for amplifying TCR beta CDR3 regions. Carried out on the TCR CDR3, a first-round RT-PCR used the HTBI primer set. TCRdb independently ran MiXCR on the multiplex PCR reads; one entry per CDR3 protein. The repertoire holds hundreds of thousands of distinct CDR3 sequences, with around 20% as singletons. General study results and limits: Ophthalmopathy stood apart from stable hyperthyroidism in a 13 V-J model.

The CDR3 extends over 14 amino acids. CDR1 is SNHLY, CDR2 FYNNEI, per germline. With V trimmed by 4 bases and J by 4 bases, 5 bases remained unmatched. This clonotype appeared many times. Its antigen is undetermined. The receptor was derived from a man between 40 and 49 years old with Graves' ophthalmopathy. This chain joins TRBV2 and TRBJ1-2; 8 bases line up with TRBD1. Sample: blood. The CDR3 sequence is CASSARGLGYGYTF. In nucleotides, the CDR3 is TGTGCCAGCAGTGCCAGGGGGCTGGGCTATGGCTACACCTTC.